This TCR beta chain came from a study of identical twins. This clonotype was picked up many times. Antigen specificity is unknown. The V segment lost 3 bases and the J segment 2 bases; nucleotides outside the gene matches: 1. The CDR3 contains 15 residues. The germline V gene encodes CDR1 SGHTA and CDR2 FQGTGA. Overall study findings and caveats: Models predicted too little out-of-frame TCR alpha sharing in monozygotic twins.

With template switching, a universal primer site was added, and the cDNA carried unique molecular identifiers. Each CDR3 protein is one row after TCRdb ran MiXCR on the 5' RACE reads. Among 150,000 or so distinct CDR3 sequences listed, around 3.5% were seen once. The receptor was derived from a man aged 18 to 30 in good health. The chain has TRBV7-3 and TRBJ2-3, with 11 bases lining up with TRBD1. Material for sequencing was memory T cells sorted from blood. CDR3 sequence (DNA): TGTGCCAGCAGCTTCGGACAGGGGGCCACAGATACGCAGTATTTT. This codes for CASSFGQGATDTQYF.